The sample holds a few counts of the clone carrying this T cell receptor beta chain. Combining a sample-barcoded 5' primer with a J-beta primer mix, a second PCR ran for roughly 7 to 11 cycles. Each CDR3 protein gets one entry after TCRdb re-called the 5' RACE reads with MiXCR. The data contain about 800,000 distinct CDR3 sequences, approximately 25% of them singletons. The CDR3 length is 17 residues. Germline V lookup: CDR1 SGHTA, CDR2 FQGNSA. After removal of 4 bases from V and 0 bases from J, the junction contained 10 bases not matched to a gene. This specimen belongs to a study of blood T cells in healthy people across ages. This sample was shared with a second study, whose subject was T cells of mothers and their children. That work adds: A second PCR was performed with the M1S primer. This primer added sample barcodes and 2-4 random nucleotides.

The sequencing sample was made of blood. This chain links TRBV7-2 with TRBJ2-7; 9 bases agree with TRBD1. The receptor's source is a boy between 10 and 17 years old in good health. The CDR3 DNA is TGTGCCAGCAGCTACGAACCTATGGGACAGGGCTCCTACGAGCAGTACTTC. This encodes CASSYEPMGQGSYEQYF.